The sequence of this T cell receptor beta chain was determined in a study of shared clonotypes between healthy human individuals. Study information: CD8 memory received one plate per donor, CD8 naive two, CD4 memory three and CD4 naive three.

CDR3 size: 15 residues. V was clipped by 6 bases and J by 0 bases; unmatched bases: 4. Germline-derived CDR1 and CDR2 are MDHEN and SYDVKM. This clone has just one count. Its antigen is unidentified. Profiling relied on immunoSEQ multiplex PCR, and the TCRdb table lists in-frame clones only, not all of them. The profile shows some 660,000 clones, 55% to 85% of them singletons. Findings of the study overall: Generally, estimated richness proved larger in naive subsets than it did in memory subsets.

The sequence came from a woman between 25 and 40 years old in good health. The J gene is TRBJ2-4, the V gene TRBV28, with 8 bases matching TRBD2. Sequencing was performed on memory CD4+ T cells sorted from blood. Subset in this sample: CD45RA-negative fraction. For the CDR3, the DNA is TGTGCCAGCAGCGTAGCGGGACTAGCCAAAAACATTCAGTACTTC. This codes for CASSVAGLAKNIQYF.